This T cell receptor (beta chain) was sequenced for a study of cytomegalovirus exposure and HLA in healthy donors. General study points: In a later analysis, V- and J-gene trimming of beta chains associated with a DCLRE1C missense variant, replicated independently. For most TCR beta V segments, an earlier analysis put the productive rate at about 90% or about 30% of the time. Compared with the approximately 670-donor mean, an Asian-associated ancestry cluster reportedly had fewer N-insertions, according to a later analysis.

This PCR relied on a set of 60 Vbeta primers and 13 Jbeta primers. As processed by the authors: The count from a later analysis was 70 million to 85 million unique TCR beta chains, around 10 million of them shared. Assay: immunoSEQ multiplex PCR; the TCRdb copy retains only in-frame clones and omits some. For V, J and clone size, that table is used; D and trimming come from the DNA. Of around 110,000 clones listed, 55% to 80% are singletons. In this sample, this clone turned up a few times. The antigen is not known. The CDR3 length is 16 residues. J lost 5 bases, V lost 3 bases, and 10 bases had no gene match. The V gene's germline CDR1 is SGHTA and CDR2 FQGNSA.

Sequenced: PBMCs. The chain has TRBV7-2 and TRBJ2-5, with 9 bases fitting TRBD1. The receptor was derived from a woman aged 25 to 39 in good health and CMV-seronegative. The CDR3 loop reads CASSFTGGWNRETQYF. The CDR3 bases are TGTGCCAGCAGCTTTACAGGGGGCTGGAATCGGGAGACCCAGTACTTC.